This paragraph reports one T cell receptor beta chain. The CDR3 is 14 amino acids. Germline V gives CDR1 MDHEN, CDR2 SYDVKM. Trimming took 6 bases from V and 7 from J; bases not matched to a gene: 9. The PCR ran on 60 Vbeta and 13 Jbeta primers. The repertoire was sequenced with immunoSEQ multiplex PCR; TCRdb's copy has only in-frame clones and lacks some. Among about 140,000 clones listed, more than 60% were seen once. This record comes from a study of cytomegalovirus exposure and HLA in healthy donors. V is TRBV28 and J is TRBJ1-2, with 9 nucleotides matching TRBD1. The TCR originated in a woman aged 60 to 75 in good health and CMV-seronegative. Sequences were obtained from PBMCs. CDR3 nucleotides: TGTGCCAGCAGGTATTCGGGACAGGGACCTGGCTACACCTTC. Translated: CASRYSGQGPGYTF.